The sample holds a few counts of the clone carrying this T cell receptor beta chain. TCRdb redid the calling of the RT-PCR reads with MiXCR, one entry per CDR3 protein. The data contain about 960,000 distinct CDR3 sequences, more than 15% of them seen just once; the ten biggest clones take up around 6%. The CDR3 contains 15 residues. Germline V lookup: CDR1 SGHRS, CDR2 YFSETQ. V shed 2 bases, J shed 6 bases, and the junction held 8 bases outside the gene matches. This sample stems from a study of patients and donors after allogeneic stem cell transplantation. V is TRBV5-1 and J is TRBJ2-7, with TRBD2 matching over 10 bases. Source material: blood, either unsorted or a sorted T cell fraction (not recorded which). The sequence was obtained from a human donor who was either an allogeneic HSCT recipient or a stem cell or donor lymphocyte infusion donor (not recorded which). It is not recorded whose cells these are; they may come from a transplant donor. In DNA form, the CDR3 reads TGCGCCAGCAGCTTCGAAGCGGGAGGGCCGATCGAGCAGTACTTC. This sequence encodes CASSFEAGGPIEQYF.